In its sample, the clone carrying this TCR beta chain was seen many times. The target antigen is unknown. This record comes from a study of CD8 T cells in ankylosing spondylitis. Quantitative 5'-RACE with molecular barcodes produced the TCR beta libraries. One entry per CDR3 protein, called by TCRdb with MiXCR from the 5' RACE reads. The sample lists 85,000 to 100,000 distinct CDR3 sequences, about 9% seen once, with under 6% in the top ten. Study results and limitations: Reportedly, matched ankylosing spondylitis synovial fluid was significantly enriched for disease-linked clones.

CDR3 size: 15 residues. The germline V gene has CDR1 SQVTM and CDR2 ANQGSEA. Trimming removed 0 bases from V and 6 bases from J, with 17 bases in between. The chain carries TRBV29-1 and TRBJ1-1; D may be TRBD1 (5 bases). The source of this sequence is a male donor with ankylosing spondylitis or in good health (not recorded which). Sequenced input: blood, either unsorted or a sorted T cell fraction (not recorded which). CDR3 sequence reads: CSVEDHIGREAEAFF. The CDR3 coding sequence is TGCAGCGTTGAAGATCATATAGGCAGGGAGGCTGAAGCTTTCTTT.